These T cell receptor beta chains were read from a single sample in a study of OX40 agonist ivuxolimab in advanced cancers. Method: immunoSEQ multiplex PCR; TCRdb's copy keeps in-frame clones and lacks some. This sample yields more than 75,000 clones, of which 89% are seen a single time; approximately 0.38% belongs to the top ten. Sequences were derived from CD4+ or CD8+ T cells sorted from blood, sampled in a trial of the OX40 agonist ivuxolimab. These receptors all come from an adult with an advanced solid tumor such as melanoma, head and neck, liver or kidney cancer. Both conserved end residues are part of each CDR3. The D gene is left open where the match is weak. Where a row states a size, it is once, few, many or the class of an expanded clone; other rows omit it.

v_call,cdr3_length,clone_size,d_call,j_call,cdr3_aa,cdr3_nt
TRBV7-9,16,-,TRBD1,TRBJ1-3,CASRSGQGSSGNTIYF,TGTGCCAGCAGATCGGGACAGGGGAGTTCTGGAAACACCATATATTTT
TRBV27,15,-,-,TRBJ1-3,CASSSAGGAGNTIYF,TGTGCCAGCAGTTCGGCCGGGGGAGCTGGAAACACCATATATTTT
TRBV23-1,15,-,-,TRBJ1-2,CASSQSPGRSRGYTF,TGCGCCAGCAGTCAATCCCCCGGCAGATCAAGGGGCTACACCTTC
TRBV9,16,-,-,TRBJ2-5,CASSVAGEAPRVTQYF,TGTGCCAGCAGCGTTGCAGGAGAGGCGCCCAGGGTGACCCAGTACTTC
TRBV11-3,13,-,TRBD1,TRBJ2-5,CASSRDSQETQYF,TGTGCCAGCAGCCGGGACAGCCAAGAGACCCAGTACTTC
TRBV5-1,15,-,-,TRBJ1-4,CASSLGGGTNEKLFF,TGCGCCAGCAGCTTGGGAGGCGGGACTAATGAAAAACTGTTTTTT
TRBV4-1,16,-,-,TRBJ2-2,CASRLLGAYDTGELFF,TGCGCCAGCAGGCTTCTGGGGGCTTATGACACCGGGGAGCTGTTTTTT
TRBV30,14,-,TRBD1,TRBJ1-2,CAWSTGQGQEGYTF,TGTGCCTGGAGTACGGGACAGGGTCAGGAGGGCTACACCTTC
TRBV7-2,15,-,TRBD2,TRBJ2-1,CASSSLAGSGGEQFF,TGTGCCAGCAGCTCCCTAGCGGGGTCCGGGGGGGAGCAGTTCTTC
TRBV28,16,-,TRBD1,TRBJ1-5,CASSFGGTGVNQPQHF,TGTGCCAGCAGTTTCGGAGGGACAGGGGTAAATCAGCCCCAGCATTTT
TRBV7-9,14,-,TRBD1,TRBJ2-7,CASSFYRGLNEQYF,TGTGCCAGCAGCTTTTACAGGGGCTTAAACGAGCAGTACTTC
TRBV5-1,13,few,-,TRBJ2-5,CASTSGTTETQYF,TGCGCCAGCACCTCAGGGACAACAGAGACCCAGTACTTC
TRBV5-1,17,-,TRBD2,TRBJ2-2,CASKVGSGIAGTGELFF,TGCGCCAGCAAGGTTGGTAGCGGGATAGCGGGTACCGGGGAGCTGTTTTTT
TRBV2,15,-,-,TRBJ1-4,CASQSNGATNEKLFF,TGTGCCTCCCAATCCAATGGGGCAACTAATGAAAAACTGTTTTTT
TRBV7-2,14,-,TRBD2,TRBJ2-3,CASSGGGLQDTQYF,TGTGCCAGCTCCGGCGGGGGGCTGCAGGATACGCAGTATTTT
TRBV30,12,-,-,TRBJ1-2,CAWSVGPPGYTF,TGTGCCTGGAGTGTGGGGCCCCCGGGCTACACCTTC
TRBV15,15,-,TRBD2,TRBJ2-1,CATSREPSGSNEQFF,TGTGCCACCAGCAGAGAACCTAGCGGGAGCAATGAGCAGTTCTTC
TRBV7-9,13,-,-,TRBJ1-2,CASMMWLYYGYTF,TGTGCCAGCATGATGTGGCTCTATTATGGCTACACCTTC
TRBV5-4,15,-,-,TRBJ1-6,CASSLGQGANSPLHF,TGTGCCAGCAGCTTGGGGCAGGGAGCTAATTCACCCCTCCACTTT
TRBV11-2,17,-,TRBD1,TRBJ2-5,CASSLSTGVVTQETQYF,TGTGCCAGCAGCTTATCCACAGGGGTGGTAACCCAAGAGACCCAGTACTTC
TRBV28,14,-,-,TRBJ1-5,CASSTGGSNQPQHF,TGTGCCAGCAGTACCGGGGGGAGCAATCAGCCCCAGCATTTT
TRBV29-1,13,-,TRBD1,TRBJ2-1,CSVVTGVVNEQFF,TGCAGCGTCGTTACAGGGGTTGTCAATGAGCAGTTCTTC
TRBV9,15,-,-,TRBJ2-1,CASSRSSSAYNEQFF,TGTGCCAGCAGCCGTTCTTCTAGCGCCTACAATGAGCAGTTCTTC
TRBV5-1,15,-,TRBD1,TRBJ2-1,CASSSTGTGHNEQFF,TGCGCCAGCAGCTCAACCGGGACAGGCCACAATGAGCAGTTCTTC
TRBV5-4,15,-,-,TRBJ1-2,CASSLMARGEYGYTF,TGTGCCAGCAGCTTGATGGCCCGAGGGGAGTATGGCTACACCTTC
TRBV7-9,14,-,TRBD1,TRBJ1-5,CASSPGQGHQPQHF,TGTGCCAGCAGCCCGGGACAGGGGCATCAGCCCCAGCATTTT
TRBV12-5,18,-,-,TRBJ1-1,CASGLFPGTDRLNTEAFF,TGTGCTAGTGGTTTGTTCCCCGGTACCGACAGGTTAAACACTGAAGCTTTCTTT
TRBV19,15,-,TRBD1,TRBJ2-7,CASSIRGTGASEQYF,TGTGCCAGTAGTATTAGGGGGACAGGGGCGTCGGAGCAGTACTTC
TRBV7-2,15,-,-,TRBJ2-1,CASSLDLGGYNEQFF,TGTGCCAGCAGCTTAGACCTAGGGGGCTACAATGAGCAGTTCTTC
TRBV12-2,16,-,-,TRBJ2-1,CASRLVGLEKYNEQFF,TGTGCAAGTCGCTTAGTGGGACTAGAGAAATACAATGAGCAGTTCTTC
TRBV19,14,-,-,TRBJ1-5,CASSIGGSNQPQHF,TGTGCCAGTAGTATCGGCGGGAGCAATCAGCCCCAGCATTTT
TRBV4-2,16,-,TRBD2,TRBJ2-1,CASSQDQASGYNEQFF,TGTGCCAGCAGCCAAGATCAGGCTAGCGGTTACAATGAGCAGTTCTTC
TRBV14,13,-,-,TRBJ2-3,CASSQRQTDTQYF,TGTGCCAGCAGCCAGAGACAGACAGATACGCAGTATTTT
TRBV18,16,-,-,TRBJ1-2,CASSPFRDNRSYGYTF,TGTGCCAGCTCACCCTTTAGGGACAACAGATCCTATGGCTACACCTTC
TRBV20-1,11,few,-,TRBJ2-5,CSARVGETQYF,TGCAGTGCTAGAGTGGGCGAGACCCAGTACTTC
TRBV29-1,14,-,TRBD1,TRBJ2-1,CSVDRTGLYNEQFF,TGCAGCGTTGACAGGACAGGGCTATACAATGAGCAGTTCTTC
TRBV18,14,-,-,TRBJ2-1,CASSPLVSYNEQFF,TGTGCCAGCTCACCCCTAGTATCCTACAATGAGCAGTTCTTC
TRBV15,13,-,TRBD1,TRBJ1-1,CATSGQGNTEAFF,TGTGCCACCAGCGGACAGGGGAACACTGAAGCTTTCTTT
TRBV7-9,15,-,TRBD1,TRBJ2-3,CASSPRQGSTDTQYF,TGTGCCAGCAGCCCCCGACAGGGAAGCACAGATACGCAGTATTTT
TRBV29-1,14,few,-,TRBJ2-7,CSVEGAVSSYEQYF,TGCAGCGTTGAGGGAGCAGTCTCGTCCTACGAGCAGTACTTC
TRBV14,12,-,-,TRBJ1-2,CASSQEGSGYTF,TGTGCCAGCAGCCAGGAGGGTAGTGGCTACACCTTC
TRBV29-1,12,-,-,TRBJ2-2,CSVERGTGELFF,TGCAGCGTTGAAAGGGGGACCGGGGAGCTGTTTTTT
TRBV30,11,-,-,TRBJ2-1,CAWNSVYEQFF,TGTGCCTGGAACAGTGTGTATGAGCAGTTCTTC
TRBV6-6,16,-,TRBD1,TRBJ2-3,CASSYSSGQGANTQYF,TGTGCCAGCAGTTACTCGTCCGGACAGGGGGCGAATACGCAGTATTTT
TRBV30,14,-,-,TRBJ2-1,CAWTPGGSYNEQFF,TGTGCCTGGACGCCGGGTGGGAGCTACAATGAGCAGTTCTTC
TRBV10-2,16,-,-,TRBJ1-2,CASSEVLQNSNYGYTF,TGCGCCAGCAGTGAGGTCTTGCAGAACTCTAACTATGGCTACACCTTC
TRBV5-1,14,-,TRBD1,TRBJ2-7,CASSLGQVSYEQYF,TGCGCCAGCAGCCTCGGACAGGTCTCCTACGAGCAGTACTTC
TRBV2,13,-,-,TRBJ1-1,CATGGVGNTEAFF,TGTGCCACGGGTGGAGTTGGGAACACTGAAGCTTTCTTT
TRBV5-1,15,-,-,TRBJ1-5,CASSLAGRGGGPQHF,TGCGCCAGCTCCCTGGCAGGGAGGGGGGGAGGTCCCCAGCATTTT
TRBV28,15,-,TRBD2,TRBJ2-4,CASSYSGRARDIQYF,TGTGCCAGCAGTTATAGCGGGAGGGCCAGGGACATTCAGTACTTC